The rows below give T cell receptor beta chains drawn from one sample of a study of control samples from healthy donors and cancer patients. Sequenced by immunoSEQ multiplex PCR; TCRdb stores in-frame clones only, minus some. Altogether about 89,000 clones are present, around nine tenths being singletons, with the ten largest covering more than 20%. The sequenced material came from blood. The receptors shown here come from a young man in good health. CDR3s include the opening cysteine and the closing phenylalanine or tryptophan. D genes are given only for firm matches. Clone size, where shown, is once, few, many, or a class for clones that have expanded.

d_gene,v_gene,len,abundance,j_gene,CDR3nt,CDR3aa
NA,TRBV10-2,14,NA,TRBJ1-2,TGCGCCAGCATCGGCGGAGGGGGGATCTATGGCTACACCTTC,CASIGGGGIYGYTF
TRBD1,TRBV24-1,14,NA,TRBJ2-1,TGTGCCACCAGCCCCGGGACAGCCCCCAATGAGCAGTTCTTC,CATSPGTAPNEQFF
NA,TRBV7-6,16,NA,TRBJ1-4,TGTGCCAGCAGCCCCCGGACAGCTGCAACTAATGAAAAACTGTTTTTT,CASSPRTAATNEKLFF
TRBD1,TRBV7-9,14,NA,TRBJ1-1,TGTGCCAGCAGCATACAGGGGGCGGACACTGAAGCTTTCTTT,CASSIQGADTEAFF
TRBD2,TRBV2,18,medium-sized,TRBJ2-5,TGTGCCAGCAGCCATACAGGGACACTAGCGGGGGTTTTGGAGACCCAGTACTTC,CASSHTGTLAGVLETQYF
TRBD1,TRBV6-5,15,once,TRBJ1-6,TGTGCCAGCAGTCCCCGGGGGACAGGGGGCGCGGCCCTCCACTTT,CASSPRGTGGAALHF
NA,TRBV27,15,NA,TRBJ1-1,TGTGCCACACGGGCCGAACAGATGTCGTGGACTGAAGCTTTCTTT,CATRAEQMSWTEAFF
NA,TRBV27,13,NA,TRBJ1-4,TGTGCCAGCAGAGGGGCATGGAATGAAAAACTGTTTTTT,CASRGAWNEKLFF
NA,TRBV18,16,NA,TRBJ2-6,TGTGCCAGCTCACCTGACCTTACTTCCGGGGCCAACGTCCTGACTTTC,CASSPDLTSGANVLTF
TRBD1,TRBV5-4,15,few,TRBJ1-3,TGTGCCAGCAGCCTGGGACAGGGGGCGGTAAACACCATATATTTT,CASSLGQGAVNTIYF
NA,TRBV6-5,15,NA,TRBJ2-2,TGTGCCAGCAGTTACTCGAAAAGGCCCACCGGGGAGCTGTTTTTT,CASSYSKRPTGELFF
NA,TRBV7-7,14,NA,TRBJ2-2,TGTGCCAGCAGCTTAGACGGGCCCCCCGGGGAGCTGTTTTTT,CASSLDGPPGELFF
TRBD1,TRBV9,13,NA,TRBJ1-5,TGTGCCAGCAGCGGACAGGGGGGACAGCCCCAGCATTTT,CASSGQGGQPQHF
NA,TRBV7-3,14,NA,TRBJ1-1,TGTGCCAGCAGCTCGGGACTTTCGAACACTGAAGCTTTCTTT,CASSSGLSNTEAFF
TRBD1,TRBV10-3,20,NA,TRBJ2-2,TGTGCCATCAGTACCTCCCTGGGACAGATAGAACCAAGAAACACCGGGGAGCTGTTTTTT,CAISTSLGQIEPRNTGELFF
NA,TRBV29-1,17,NA,TRBJ1-2,TGCAGCGTTGAAGAGAGGGTGGGGGCCCAATTCTATTATGGCTACACCTTC,CSVEERVGAQFYYGYTF
TRBD2,TRBV4-1,15,NA,TRBJ2-3,TGCGCCAGCAGCTCCACTAGCGGTCGTTTAGATACGCAGTATTTT,CASSSTSGRLDTQYF
TRBD1,TRBV30,13,NA,TRBJ1-4,TGTGCCTGGAGCGGGACAGGGGATGAAAAACTGTTTTTT,CAWSGTGDEKLFF
NA,TRBV11-2,13,NA,TRBJ2-5,TGTGCCAGCAGCTTAGGTAGACAAGAGACCCAGTACTTC,CASSLGRQETQYF
TRBD1,TRBV25-1,17,NA,TRBJ1-2,TGTGCCAGCAGCGCCTCCGGGACAGGGGCGCGAATCTATGGCTACACCTTC,CASSASGTGARIYGYTF
NA,TRBV3-1/TRBV3-2,14,NA,TRBJ2-3,TGTGCCAGCAGCCCACCGGACCTCACAGATACGCAGTATTTT,CASSPPDLTDTQYF
NA,TRBV29-1,14,NA,TRBJ2-1,TGCAGCGTTGAAGGACAGGAGGACTACAATGAGCAGTTCTTC,CSVEGQEDYNEQFF
NA,TRBV19,15,NA,TRBJ2-5,TGTGCCAGTAGTATAGGCCGCTCGGGGGCAGAGACCCAGTACTTC,CASSIGRSGAETQYF
NA,TRBV6-5,13,NA,TRBJ1-2,TGTGCCAGCAGTTTGGACCTTAACTATGGCTACACCTTC,CASSLDLNYGYTF
NA,TRBV6-5,13,NA,TRBJ1-2,TGTGCCAGCAGTACTGGAACTAAGCTGGGGTCCACCTTC,CASSTGTKLGSTF
NA,TRBV7-7,14,once,TRBJ2-3,TGTGCTAGCAGCTTCCTACAGAGCACAGATACGCAGTATTTT,CASSFLQSTDTQYF
TRBD2,TRBV20-1,14,NA,TRBJ2-1,TGCAGTGCTAGTTCTAGCGGGGGGTACAATGAGCAGTTCTTC,CSASSSGGYNEQFF
NA,TRBV20-1,10,once,TRBJ2-7,TGCAGTGCTTCCCTGGGAGAGCAGTACTTC,CSASLGEQYF
NA,TRBV24-1,13,NA,TRBJ2-5,TGTGCCACCTGGGGACCTTCAAAAGAGACCCAGTACTTC,CATWGPSKETQYF
NA,TRBV12-3/TRBV12-4,12,NA,TRBJ1-4,TGTGCCAGCAGTTCCTCGCGGGAAAAACTGTTTTTT,CASSSSREKLFF
NA,TRBV5-1,16,once,TRBJ2-1,TGCGCCAGCAGCTTGGACAGCAGTCTTTCCTACAATGAGCAGTTCTTC,CASSLDSSLSYNEQFF
TRBD1,TRBV7-3,15,NA,TRBJ1-2,TGTGCCAGCAGCTCCTCAGGGGGGGTTGGCTATGGCTACACCTTC,CASSSSGGVGYGYTF
TRBD1,TRBV6-6,15,NA,TRBJ1-1,TGTGCCAGCAGTTACTCGAAGGGACAGGGGACTGAAGCTTTCTTT,CASSYSKGQGTEAFF
TRBD1,TRBV6-1,17,NA,TRBJ2-2,TGTGCCAGCAGTGATTTTGACAGGGGGCCCTACACCGGGGAGCTGTTTTTT,CASSDFDRGPYTGELFF
NA,TRBV6-1,13,few,TRBJ2-2,TGTGCCAGCAGTGAACAAGTCACCGGGGAGCTGTTTTTT,CASSEQVTGELFF
NA,TRBV7-3,14,NA,TRBJ1-1,TGTGCCAGCAGCCTAGATGGGGGGAACACTGAAGCTTTCTTT,CASSLDGGNTEAFF
NA,TRBV5-1,14,NA,TRBJ1-1,TGCGCCAGCAGCTTGGTGGAGGCGAACACTGAAGCTTTCTTT,CASSLVEANTEAFF
TRBD1,TRBV19,15,once,TRBJ1-2,TGTGCCAGTAGTAACCCCTACACAGGGGACTATGGCTACACCTTC,CASSNPYTGDYGYTF
TRBD2,TRBV5-4,17,NA,TRBJ2-1,TGTGCCAGCAGCGCGGCCTGGACTAGCGGGGGCCAAGGGGAGCAGTTCTTC,CASSAAWTSGGQGEQFF
NA,TRBV4-1,15,NA,TRBJ2-3,TGCGCCAGCAGCCCACGGACTGGCCCCCCCGATACGCAGTATTTT,CASSPRTGPPDTQYF
TRBD2,TRBV5-6,18,NA,TRBJ2-7,TGTGCCAGCAGCTCAGATCCACCTTTAGCGGGGTTCTCCTACGAGCAGTACTTC,CASSSDPPLAGFSYEQYF
NA,TRBV24-1,13,NA,TRBJ2-2,TGTGCCACCAGTGATGGAGGGACCGGGGAGCTGTTTTTT,CATSDGGTGELFF
NA,TRBV5-5,12,NA,TRBJ1-2,TGTGCCAGCAGCTTTCTCGGCGGAGGCTACACCTTC,CASSFLGGGYTF
NA,TRBV18,15,NA,TRBJ1-4,TGTGCCAGCTCACCGGAGGCCAGGGATAATGAAAAACTGTTTTTT,CASSPEARDNEKLFF
TRBD2,TRBV6-5,15,NA,TRBJ2-1,TGTGCCAGCTATAGCGGGGGGGGGCTCTACAATGAGCAGTTCTTC,CASYSGGGLYNEQFF
NA,TRBV5-8,16,once,TRBJ2-1,TGTGCCAGCAGCTTGGTGGGCGTCTCTCGGGTCAATGAGCAGTTCTTC,CASSLVGVSRVNEQFF
NA,TRBV6-6,13,once,TRBJ2-1,TGTGCCAGCAGGCCTGCGGTAGCGAATGAGCAGTTCTTC,CASRPAVANEQFF
NA,TRBV6-5,16,NA,TRBJ2-2,TGTGCCAGCAGTTACCGGACACCCGAGGGAACCGGGGAGCTGTTTTTT,CASSYRTPEGTGELFF
NA,TRBV5-1,14,NA,TRBJ1-1,TGCGCCAGCAGCTCTCCCGAGGGGAGGACTGAAGCTTTCTTT,CASSSPEGRTEAFF
NA,TRBV4-1,16,NA,TRBJ2-1,TGCGCCAGCAGCCTAACACAGGAACACTACGGCAATGAGCAGTTCTTC,CASSLTQEHYGNEQFF
TRBD1,TRBV10-3,14,many,TRBJ2-3,TGTGCCATCAGTAGGACAGGTAGCACAGATACGCAGTATTTT,CAISRTGSTDTQYF
NA,TRBV18,14,NA,TRBJ1-1,TGTGCCAGCTCACTCGGGGACGCCAGTGCTGAAGCTTTCTTT,CASSLGDASAEAFF
TRBD1,TRBV27,17,NA,TRBJ1-5,TGTGCCAGCAGTCCATTCGTGACAGGGGTCTACAATCAGCCCCAGCATTTT,CASSPFVTGVYNQPQHF
NA,TRBV11-1,15,NA,TRBJ2-6,TGTGCCAGCAGCTTAGGCGGGCCTGGGGCCAACGTCCTGACTTTC,CASSLGGPGANVLTF
NA,TRBV5-6,13,NA,TRBJ2-2,TGTGCCAGCAATCCGGGCGGGGCCGGGGAGCTGTTTTTT,CASNPGGAGELFF
NA,TRBV4-1,16,NA,TRBJ1-1,TGCGCCAGCAGCCAAACCCCAGGACAGTTCGAAACTGAAGCTTTCTTT,CASSQTPGQFETEAFF
TRBD1,TRBV7-3,17,NA,TRBJ2-3,TGTGCCAGCAGCCCCAAAGGTGCCAGGGGGCTTACAGATACGCAGTATTTT,CASSPKGARGLTDTQYF
NA,TRBV6-1,15,once,TRBJ1-3,TGTGCCAGCAGTGAAGCGAGAGGGGGGGGAAACACCATATATTTT,CASSEARGGGNTIYF
NA,TRBV7-9,16,NA,TRBJ1-1,TGTGCCAGCAGCTACCTACTAAGGAATGGATGCACTGAAGCTTTCTTT,CASSYLLRNGCTEAFF
NA,TRBV11-2,13,few,TRBJ2-3,TGTGCCAGCAGCTTAGATCTGGGAAATACGCAGTATTTT,CASSLDLGNTQYF